The sequence of this TCR beta chain was determined in a study of CD8 T cells in Susac syndrome. This CDR3 contains 16 residues. V lost 0 bases, J lost 4 bases, and 18 bases lay in between. CDR1 SQVTM and CDR2 ANQGSEA come from the germline V gene. This clonotype was counted a single time. An input of about 0.5 to 1 ug of RNA was subjected to reverse transcription using random hexamers. TCRdb re-analysed the immunoSEQ multiplex PCR reads in MiXCR, keeping a single row per CDR3 protein. The sample lists about 80,000 distinct CDR3 sequences, around 94% occurring once. From blood CD8+ and CD4+ T cells, TCR beta sequences were generated.

The origin of this receptor is a human donor in good health. The material sequenced was CD8+ T cells from PBMCs. The J gene is TRBJ1-2, the V gene TRBV29-1; D is ambiguous. This CDR3 reads CSVEDKSGYYAYGYTF. CDR3 coding DNA: TGCAGCGTTGAAGATAAATCTGGGTACTACGCCTATGGCTACACCTTC.